This T cell receptor beta chain originates from a study of shared clonotypes between healthy human individuals. V was clipped by 5 bases and J by 4 bases; unmatched bases: 5. CDR1 is MDHEN and CDR2 is SYDVKM in the germline V gene. CDR3 length: 15 residues. Sequencing was performed with immunoSEQ multiplex PCR; in TCRdb, only in-frame clones are kept and a portion is missing. The repertoire holds some 320,000 clones, with around 87% as singletons. Whole-study results and caveats: Few donors restricted represented genetic and exposure-history diversity. Naive CD4 clonotypes overlapped across a few donors at around 5%.

To note about this clone: As yet, its antigen is unknown.

The sequencing input was memory CD8+ T cells sorted from blood. Subset defined: CD45RO+ cells pooled with CCR7-negative TemRA cells. The receptor was isolated from a man younger than 35 in good health. The chain is built from TRBV28 and TRBJ1-6, with TRBD1 matching 7 bases. The DNA of the CDR3 is TGTGCCAGCAGTCAGAGGGACAGATATAATTCACCCCTCCACTTT. It encodes CASSQRDRYNSPLHF. The full variable domain, rest sourced from reference TRBV28 and TRBJ1-6, is DVKVTQSSRYLVKRTGEKVFLECVQDMDHENMFWYRQDPGLGLRLIYFSYDVKMKEKGDIPEGYSVSREKKERFSLILESASTNQTSMYLCASSQRDRYNSPLHFGNGTRLTVT.